This T cell receptor (beta chain) was identified in a study of identical twins. This clonotype was counted many times. Its antigen remains unidentified. Via MiXCR, TCRdb re-called the 5' RACE reads, giving one row per CDR3 protein. The top ten hold approximately 7% of the sample, which has 250,000 to 300,000 distinct CDR3 sequences, roughly 8.6% seen once. The germline V gene has CDR1 ENHRY and CDR2 SYGVKD. V gave up 7 bases and J gave up 5 bases, with 20 bases separating them. This CDR3 region has 16 residues. The study, taken as a whole, reports: The more abundant beta clonotypes in cord blood had fewer insertions, and memory repertoires did not show this.

This same sample was also taken into another study, of yellow fever vaccine responses in identical twins.

The rearrangement links TRBV10-3 to TRBJ2-2; D could derive from TRBD1 or TRBD2 (5 bases each). The sequenced material came from CD8+ T cells sorted from blood. The source is a woman between 18 and 29 years old in good health. CDR3 sequence reads: CAITALVGEATGELFF. CDR3 coding DNA: TGTGCCATCACCGCACTAGTGGGGGAAGCAACCGGGGAGCTGTTTTTT.